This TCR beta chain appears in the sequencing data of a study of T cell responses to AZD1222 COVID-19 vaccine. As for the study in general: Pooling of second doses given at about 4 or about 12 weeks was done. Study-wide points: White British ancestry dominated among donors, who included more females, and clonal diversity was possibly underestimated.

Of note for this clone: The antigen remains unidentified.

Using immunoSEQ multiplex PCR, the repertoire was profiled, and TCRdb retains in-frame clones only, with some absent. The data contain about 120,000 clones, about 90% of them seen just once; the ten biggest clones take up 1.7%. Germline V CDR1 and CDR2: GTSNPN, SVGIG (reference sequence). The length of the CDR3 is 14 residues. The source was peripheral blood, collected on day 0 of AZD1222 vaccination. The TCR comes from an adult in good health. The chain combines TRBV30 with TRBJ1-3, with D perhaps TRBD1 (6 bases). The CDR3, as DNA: TGTGGTCTAGACAGGTTCAACTCTGGAAACACCATATATTTT. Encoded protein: CGLDRFNSGNTIYF.